This TCR beta chain emerged from a study of cytomegalovirus exposure and HLA in healthy donors. CDR1 and CDR2 from the germline V gene are MDHEN and SYDVKM. This CDR3 has 15 residues. The V gene end was trimmed by 3 bases and the J gene end by 4 bases; junction bases not matched to a gene: 5. Notes on the study in general: According to an earlier analysis, most TCR beta V segments yielded productive rearrangements about 87% or about 30% of the time.

Primers included in the PCR were 60 Vbeta and 13 Jbeta primers. Sequencing used immunoSEQ multiplex PCR; TCRdb keeps in-frame clones, though not all of them. The repertoire table contains some 130,000 clones. A word on this clone: The antigen remains undetermined.

Source material: PBMCs. The chain carries TRBV28 and TRBJ2-3; TRBD2 agrees at 9 bases. The source is a man aged 18 to 30 in good health and CMV-seronegative. The CDR3 protein is CASSLPSGMADTQYF. For the CDR3, the DNA is TGTGCCAGCAGTTTGCCTAGCGGGATGGCAGATACGCAGTATTTT.